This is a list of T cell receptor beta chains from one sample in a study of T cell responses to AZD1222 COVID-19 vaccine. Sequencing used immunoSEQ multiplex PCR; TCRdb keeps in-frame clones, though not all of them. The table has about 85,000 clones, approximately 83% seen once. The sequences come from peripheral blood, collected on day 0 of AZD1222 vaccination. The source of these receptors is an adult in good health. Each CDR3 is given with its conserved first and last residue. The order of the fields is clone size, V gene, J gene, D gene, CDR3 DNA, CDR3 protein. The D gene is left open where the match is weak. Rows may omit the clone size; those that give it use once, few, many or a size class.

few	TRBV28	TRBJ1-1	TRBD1	TGTGCCAGCAGTTTTTCTGGCGGGACAGTTGAAGCTTTCTTT	CASSFSGGTVEAFF
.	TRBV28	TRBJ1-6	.	TGTGCCCACCGACGCGTGTATAATTCACCCCTCCACTTT	CAHRRVYNSPLHF
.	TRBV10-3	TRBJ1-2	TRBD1	TGTGCCATCAGTTCCGGACAGGTGAACTATGGCTACACCTTC	CAISSGQVNYGYTF
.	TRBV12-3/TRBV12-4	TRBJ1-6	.	TGTGCCAGCAGTTTTTCCGGGACGAGGAGGGCCCACTTT	CASSFSGTRRAHF
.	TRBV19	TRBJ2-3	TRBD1	TGTGCCAGTAGTATAGTGGCAGGGGGCAGTGATACGCAGTATTTT	CASSIVAGGSDTQYF
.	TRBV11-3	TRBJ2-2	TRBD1	TGTGCCAGCAGATTAGGACAGGGTGTCGGGGAGCTGTTTTTT	CASRLGQGVGELFF
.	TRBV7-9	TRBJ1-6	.	TGTGCCAGCAGCTTAGGAGGGGAAGGGGCCCTCCACTTT	CASSLGGEGALHF
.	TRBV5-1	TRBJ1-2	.	TGCGCCAGCAGCTCGGGGACACCGTATGGCTACACCTTC	CASSSGTPYGYTF
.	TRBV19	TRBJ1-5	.	TGTGCCAGTACGAAGGGGCGGCATCAGCCCCAGCATTTT	CASTKGRHQPQHF
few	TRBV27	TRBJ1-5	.	TGTGCCAGCAGCCCCATCGCACAAGGCGTTCAGCCCCAGCATTTT	CASSPIAQGVQPQHF
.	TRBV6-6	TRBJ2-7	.	TGTGCCAGCACCACAACGGGGTCCCCCTACGAGCAGTACTTC	CASTTTGSPYEQYF
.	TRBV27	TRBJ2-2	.	TGTGCCAGCAGTTTGGGGGGTTTCCCCGGGGAGCTGTTTTTT	CASSLGGFPGELFF
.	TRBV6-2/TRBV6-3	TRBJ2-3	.	TGTGCCAGCAGTTACTCGACGGGCAGCACAGATACGCAGTATTTT	CASSYSTGSTDTQYF
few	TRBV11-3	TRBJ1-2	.	TGTGCCAGCAGCTTAGAGGGGAGAGGAGCTAACTATGGCTACACCTTC	CASSLEGRGANYGYTF
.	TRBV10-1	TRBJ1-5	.	TGCGCCAGCAGTGCCCGGGACACCCTAGATCAGCCCCAGCATTTT	CASSARDTLDQPQHF
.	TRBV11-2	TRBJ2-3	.	TGTGCCAGCAGCTTTAGGCCCTCTACAGATACGCAGTATTTT	CASSFRPSTDTQYF
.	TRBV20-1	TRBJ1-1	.	TGCAGTGCTAGAACGACAGCTGAAGCTTTCTTT	CSARTTAEAFF
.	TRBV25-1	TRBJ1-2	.	TGTGCCAGCAGTGAATCGACCGGCCGTCGTCGGGCGAATGGCTACACCTTC	CASSESTGRRRANGYTF
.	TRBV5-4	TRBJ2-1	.	TGTGCCAGCAGCCCCCCATCGCGGGGATCTGAGCAGTTCTTC	CASSPPSRGSEQFF
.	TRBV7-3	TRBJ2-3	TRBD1	TGTGCCAGCAGCTTACGACAGGGGACTAGCACAGATACGCAGTATTTT	CASSLRQGTSTDTQYF
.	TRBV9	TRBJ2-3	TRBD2	TGTGCCAGCAGCGTAGAAGCGGGAGTGGCCGGAGATACGCAGTATTTT	CASSVEAGVAGDTQYF
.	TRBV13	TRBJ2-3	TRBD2	TGTGCCAGCAGCTTCGGGGCTAGCGGGAGGTTCGGGACAGATACGCAGTATTTT	CASSFGASGRFGTDTQYF
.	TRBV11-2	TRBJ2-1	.	TGTGCCAGCGGCAACAATGAGCAGTTCTTC	CASGNNEQFF
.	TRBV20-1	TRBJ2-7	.	TGCAGTGCTAGTCATCCGAACGAGCAGTACTTC	CSASHPNEQYF
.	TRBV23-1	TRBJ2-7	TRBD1	TGCGCCAATCCAGGGGGACAGGGTGGGCGAAGAGGCTACGAGCAGTACTTC	CANPGGQGGRRGYEQYF
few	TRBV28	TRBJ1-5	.	TGTGCCAGCATAATCGGCGCCAATCAGCCCCAGCATTTT	CASIIGANQPQHF
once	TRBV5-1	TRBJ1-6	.	TGCGCCAGCAGCTTGGAGGTTTTTGGTTCACCCCTCCACTTT	CASSLEVFGSPLHF
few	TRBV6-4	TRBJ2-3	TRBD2	TGTGCCACGGCAGCGGGAGGAACAGATACGCAGTATTTT	CATAAGGTDTQYF
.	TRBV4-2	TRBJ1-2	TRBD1	TGTGCCAGCAGCCGGACAGGAGCTAACTATGGCTACACCTTC	CASSRTGANYGYTF
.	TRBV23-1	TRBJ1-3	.	TGCGCCCAAGGAGGCAATCGCGGAAACACCATATATTTT	CAQGGNRGNTIYF